Listed below are T cell receptor beta chains from one sample, sequenced in a study of cytomegalovirus exposure and HLA in healthy donors. The method was immunoSEQ multiplex PCR; TCRdb's version includes in-frame clones alone and lacks a portion of them. The table has tens of thousands of clones, around 70% seen once. The source material was PBMCs. Receptors were obtained from a woman in her forties or fifties in good health and CMV-seronegative. Both conserved end residues are part of each CDR3. Fields, in order: clone size, J gene, V gene, D gene, CDR3 DNA, CDR3 protein. A D gene is named only where the DNA matches it firmly. Clone size is not always given. Where it is, it says once, few, many or a class for expanded clones.

>once|TRBJ1-1|TRBV9|-
TGTGCCAGCAGCTTCGCGACAGAGAACACTGAAGCTTTCTTT
CASSFATENTEAFF
>-|TRBJ1-5|TRBV2|TRBD1
TGTGCCAGCCGACAGGGGGCCAGGATCAATTCAGGACAGCCCCAGCATTTT
CASRQGARINSGQPQHF
>-|TRBJ1-2|TRBV7-9|TRBD1
TGTGCCAGCAGCCCCGGGACAGGGGGCGTCGGTGGCTACACCTTC
CASSPGTGGVGGYTF
>-|TRBJ2-1|TRBV9|-
TGTGCCAGCAGCGTAAGCCCGGGAGCTACCAATGAGCAGTTCTTC
CASSVSPGATNEQFF
>-|TRBJ1-5|TRBV6-1|TRBD1
TGTGCCGGACAGGGACAGGATAATCAGCCCCAGCATTTT
CAGQGQDNQPQHF
>-|TRBJ1-1|TRBV6-5|-
TGTGCCAGCAGTTACCCGGGAAGGACTGAAGCTTTCTTT
CASSYPGRTEAFF
>-|TRBJ2-7|TRBV6-5|TRBD2
TGTGCCAGCAGTAGTCTAGCGGGAGATCCCTACGAGCAGTACTTC
CASSSLAGDPYEQYF
>-|TRBJ1-5|TRBV6-1|-
TGTGCCAGCAGTGACTCAGGGGCTGACAATCAGCCCCAGCATTTT
CASSDSGADNQPQHF
>-|TRBJ1-3|TRBV6-5|TRBD1
TGTGCCAGCAGTAGGACAGGGGGGACTGGAAACACCATATATTTT
CASSRTGGTGNTIYF
>once|TRBJ2-3|TRBV10-3|TRBD2
TGTGCCATCAGTGGACTAGCGGGATACACAGATACGCAGTATTTT
CAISGLAGYTDTQYF
>-|TRBJ2-5|TRBV4-2|-
TGTGCCAGCAGCCAGGCCCTTGAAGAGACCCAGTACTTC
CASSQALEETQYF
>-|TRBJ2-1|TRBV13|TRBD2
TGTGCCAGCAGCTCCTTAGCGGGGTCCTACAATGAGCAGTTCTTC
CASSSLAGSYNEQFF
>-|TRBJ2-5|TRBV6-5|-
TGTGCCAGCAGGTCCGGGACATCCGTAGAGACCCAGTACTTC
CASRSGTSVETQYF
>once|TRBJ1-2|TRBV6-5|TRBD1
TGTGCCAGCAGTTCCCAAGGGGGCGCCAGGGATGGCTACACCTTC
CASSSQGGARDGYTF
>-|TRBJ2-6|TRBV7-9|TRBD1
TGTGCCAGCATCCTGACAGGGAGCTCTGGGGCCAACGTCCTGACTTTC
CASILTGSSGANVLTF
>-|TRBJ1-2|TRBV6-6|-
TGTGCCAGCACCCTTAGATCGGGGGGGCCGGGTGGCTACACCTTC
CASTLRSGGPGGYTF
>-|TRBJ1-3|TRBV11-2|-
TGTGCCAGCAGCTTGGAGCCGTTTGGAAACACCATATATTTT
CASSLEPFGNTIYF
>-|TRBJ1-2|TRBV5-1|-
TGCGCCAGCAGCTTGGACAGACCTAACTATGGCTACACCTTC
CASSLDRPNYGYTF
>-|TRBJ2-1|TRBV13|-
TGTGCCTCGTCTTCCGATACCCTAGCCTACAATGAGCAGTTCTTC
CASSSDTLAYNEQFF
>-|TRBJ1-2|TRBV19|-
TGTGCCAGTAGTCCGAGCCGGGACTTCTCCTATGGCTACACCTTC
CASSPSRDFSYGYTF
>few|TRBJ2-5|TRBV7-6|-
TGTGCCAGCAGCTTAGACTACGGGGAGACCCAGTACTTC
CASSLDYGETQYF
>-|TRBJ1-2|TRBV5-1|-
TGCGCCAGCAATGAGGCAGGGAATGGCTACACCTTC
CASNEAGNGYTF
>-|TRBJ1-2|TRBV29-1|TRBD1
TGCAGCGTTCAGTTTACAGGGGGCCGGGGCTACACCTTC
CSVQFTGGRGYTF
>-|TRBJ2-3|TRBV9|-
TGTGCCAGCAGCTTCCAGGCAGATACGCAGTATTTT
CASSFQADTQYF
>medium-sized|TRBJ1-5|TRBV15|-
TGTGCCACCAGCACCGAGAATCAGCCCCAGCATTTT
CATSTENQPQHF
>once|TRBJ1-5|TRBV25-1|-
TGTGCCAGCAGTGAGTTCAGGGATGGTCAGCCCCAGCATTTT
CASSEFRDGQPQHF